The rows below give T cell receptor beta chains drawn from one sample of a study of shared clonotypes between healthy human individuals. Produced via immunoSEQ multiplex PCR; TCRdb's table is partial and in-frame only. The sample includes 550,000 to 850,000 clones, 55% to 80% of them seen just once. Sequencing input: memory CD4+ T cells sorted from blood. The receptors shown here come from a young woman in good health. Both conserved end residues are part of each CDR3. Fields, in order: J gene, D gene, clone size, V gene, CDR3 DNA, CDR3 protein. The D gene is left open where the match is weak. Only part of the rows carry a size: once, few, many, or a class if the clone is expanded.

TRBJ2-7 | NA | NA | TRBV7-2 | TGTGCCAGCAGCTTAGAAGCCTCCCCCATTTACGAGCAGTACTTC | CASSLEASPIYEQYF
TRBJ2-2 | NA | NA | TRBV27 | TGTGCCAGCAGTTTGGAGGAACCGACCGGGGAGCTGTTTTTT | CASSLEEPTGELFF
TRBJ1-1 | NA | NA | TRBV11-2 | TGTGCCAGCAGCTTTTCCGAGAACACTGAAGCTTTCTTT | CASSFSENTEAFF
TRBJ1-2 | NA | NA | TRBV28 | TGTGCCAGCAGTGGAGGGAGCGTTAACTATGGCTACACCTTC | CASSGGSVNYGYTF
TRBJ1-3 | TRBD1 | few | TRBV5-1 | TGCGCCAGCAGCGACGGGACAGATGGAAACACCATATATTTT | CASSDGTDGNTIYF
TRBJ2-7 | NA | NA | TRBV5-4 | TGTGCCAGCAGCCCGGGTGGGCCTCTTTCAAAGTACGAGCAGTACTTC | CASSPGGPLSKYEQYF
TRBJ2-2 | NA | many | TRBV19 | TGTGCCAGTAGAAGCTTCCGGGCCTCCTTAAACACCGGGGAGCTGTTTTTT | CASRSFRASLNTGELFF
TRBJ2-5 | NA | NA | TRBV6-6 | TGTGCCAGCAGCCACCCGGACCGTCCGGAGACCCAGTACTTC | CASSHPDRPETQYF
TRBJ1-1 | NA | NA | TRBV2 | TGTGCCAGCAGTGAAGTCGGGGGGAACACTGAAGCTTTCTTT | CASSEVGGNTEAFF
TRBJ1-5 | NA | NA | TRBV27 | TGTGCCAGCAGAACGGACAGAACTAGCAATCAGCCCCAGCATTTT | CASRTDRTSNQPQHF
TRBJ2-2 | TRBD1 | NA | TRBV11-1 | TGTGCCAGCAGCCGGGACAGGGATTCGACCGGGGAGCTGTTTTTT | CASSRDRDSTGELFF
TRBJ2-3 | TRBD2 | many | TRBV6-1 | TGTGCCAGCAGGATGACTAGCGGGACTCTAGATACGCAGTATTTT | CASRMTSGTLDTQYF
TRBJ2-1 | TRBD2 | few | TRBV5-8 | TGTGCCAGCAGCACAATTAAATTGGGGACTAGCGATTTCGATGAGCAGTTCTTC | CASSTIKLGTSDFDEQFF
TRBJ1-2 | NA | NA | TRBV28 | TGTGCCAGCAGTTTGGGGTACTATGGCTACACCTTC | CASSLGYYGYTF
TRBJ2-3 | TRBD2 | NA | TRBV18 | TGTGCCAGCTCACCGATAAGCGGGGCAAGCACAGATACGCAGTATTTT | CASSPISGASTDTQYF
TRBJ2-2 | TRBD2 | NA | TRBV14 | TGTGCCAGCAGCCAAGTGGGGGGGTCGAACACCGGGGAGCTGTTTTTT | CASSQVGGSNTGELFF
TRBJ2-7 | TRBD2 | few | TRBV29-1 | TGCAGCGGAGTAGCGGGAGGGCCCCAACGAGAGCAGTACTTC | CSGVAGGPQREQYF
TRBJ2-1 | TRBD2 | NA | TRBV7-9 | TGTGCCAGCAGCTTGGGACTAGACGGGGAGCAGTTCTTC | CASSLGLDGEQFF
TRBJ2-2 | TRBD2 | few | TRBV28 | TGTGCCAGCCTAGCGGGATACGCCGGGGAGCTGTTTTTT | CASLAGYAGELFF
TRBJ1-3 | NA | NA | TRBV19 | TGTGCCAGTAGTACCCCGGGACTTCGCTCTGGAAACACCATATATTTT | CASSTPGLRSGNTIYF
TRBJ2-1 | NA | NA | TRBV28 | TGTGCCAGCATGTTAGCGAACTCCTACAATGAGCAGTTCTTC | CASMLANSYNEQFF
TRBJ2-2 | NA | NA | TRBV9 | TGTGCCAGCAGCGTAGCGTGGGGCACCGGGGAGCTGTTTTTT | CASSVAWGTGELFF
TRBJ1-3 | NA | NA | TRBV13 | TGTGCCAGCAGCCTCCGGTTGGTTTCTGGAAACACCATATATTTT | CASSLRLVSGNTIYF
TRBJ1-1 | NA | few | TRBV28 | TGTGCCAGCAGTCCGGGACCGACTGTAAACACTGAAGCTTTCTTT | CASSPGPTVNTEAFF
TRBJ2-7 | TRBD1 | once | TRBV7-9 | TGTGCCAGCAGCCCACGGACAGGGAATAACGAGCAGTACTTC | CASSPRTGNNEQYF
TRBJ2-1 | TRBD2 | NA | TRBV6-5 | TGTGCCAGCAGATTACAGCGGGAGATGAACAATGAGCAGTTCTTC | CASRLQREMNNEQFF
TRBJ1-3 | NA | NA | TRBV19 | TGTGCCAGTAGTCCTGCAGGGCCTGGAAACACCATATATTTT | CASSPAGPGNTIYF